This passage covers 22 T cell receptor beta chains from one sample sequenced in a study of T-cell memory formation after mild COVID-19. MiXCR, applied by TCRdb to the 5' RACE reads, yields one record per CDR3 protein. The table lists hundreds of thousands of distinct CDR3 sequences, roughly a sixth of them singletons. What was sequenced was PBMCs or a T cell subset sorted from them (not recorded which). These receptors came from an adult woman who had mild COVID-19 (a few samples of this study predate the infection). Cell type and time point are not known.

The chain joins TRBV9 to TRBJ2-1, with 9 bases fitting TRBD2. V shed 3 bases and J 6 bases; nucleotides not matched to a gene: 4. CDR1 is SGDLS, CDR2 YYNGEE, per germline. CDR3 length: 14 amino acids. The CDR3 sequence: CASSAMTSGNEQFF. CDR3 nucleotides: TGTGCCAGCAGCGCGATGACTAGCGGCAATGAGCAGTTCTTC.

The chain couples TRBV5-4 to TRBJ2-1; 10 bases agree with TRBD2. Germline V gene lookup returns CDR1 SGHNT and CDR2 YYREEE (reference sequence). V trimming: 4 bases; J trimming: 6 bases; junction bases outside the gene matches: 7. The CDR3 loop spans 15 amino acids. The chain's CDR3 is CASSPGLATPNEQFF. CDR3 DNA: TGTGCCAGCAGCCCGGGACTAGCGACACCCAATGAGCAGTTCTTC.

The chain recombines TRBV5-6 with TRBJ2-3; 8 bases line up with TRBD2. Germline trimming cut 4 bases from V and 5 bases from J; bases unmatched to any gene: 15. This CDR3 is 17 amino acids long. Germline CDR1 is SGHDT and CDR2 is YYEEEE. The CDR3 region has the DNA TGTGCCAGCAGCGGCCCCTCTAGCGGGTACCCGCTAGATACGCAGTATTTT. Protein sequence: CASSGPSSGYPLDTQYF.

The chain joins TRBV27 to TRBJ2-7, with 9 bases matching TRBD1. V trimming: 2 bases; J trimming: 4 bases; junction bases outside the gene matches: 6. CDR1 MNHEY and CDR2 SMNVEV come from the germline V gene (reference sequence). The CDR3 runs 15 residues. The CDR3 reads CASSLSGTGRYEQYF. The CDR3 bases are TGTGCCAGCAGTTTAAGTGGGACAGGGCGGTACGAGCAGTACTTC.

There are a few counts of this clonotype. The V gene is TRBV29-1, the J gene TRBJ2-1, with D uncertain. Germline V gene lookup returns CDR1 SQVTM and CDR2 ANQGSEA. Trimming stripped 4 bases from V and 8 bases from J, with 12 bases between. CDR3 length: 12 amino acids. CDR3 in DNA: TGCAGCGTTGTATACCCACGGGATGAGCAGTTCTTC. Protein: CSVVYPRDEQFF.

The chain carries TRBV5-1 and TRBJ2-5; D not resolved. CDR3 length equals 15 residues. The germline CDR1 and CDR2 sequences are SGHRS and YFSETQ. Trimming pared 0 bases from V and 5 bases from J, leaving 14 bases between. CDR3 amino acids: CASSLAASLQETQYF. CDR3 DNA sequence: TGCGCCAGCAGCTTGGCGGCCAGCCTACAGGAGACCCAGTACTTC.

The chain links TRBV7-3 to TRBJ2-2, with 7 nucleotides matching TRBD1. V was clipped by 4 bases and J by 0 bases; unmatched bases: 2. Germline loops: CDR1 SGHTA, CDR2 FQGTGA. This CDR3 is built from 15 residues. The CDR3 DNA reads as TGTGCCAGCAGCTCCGGACAGGCGAACACCGGGGAGCTGTTTTTT. Amino acids: CASSSGQANTGELFF.

Of note for this clonotype: The missing conserved phenylalanine or tryptophan at the end of this CDR3 makes a read error likely. No DNA is shown, since the ends of the CDR3 on it are uncertain; the CDR3 is the one TCRdb lists. J is TRBJ2-1 and V is TRBV3-1; the table calls TRBD2, which could not be checked here. Germline-derived CDR1 and CDR2 are LGHDT and YNNKEL (reference sequence). Counting both end residues, the CDR3 totals 14 amino acids. The CDR3 here is CASSQTGTRSTLVL.

This clonotype was observed a few times. The J gene is TRBJ2-5, the V gene TRBV7-2; maybe TRBD1 (5 bases). Per the germline V gene, CDR1 is SGHTA and CDR2 is FQGNSA. The CDR3 is 18 residues long. V was pared by 2 bases and J by 4 bases, with 23 bases between. The CDR3 region has the DNA TGTGCCAGCAGCTTACTCAGGGCTGCCCCCCCCTCTGGAGAGACCCAGTACTTC. Translation gives CASSLLRAAPPSGETQYF.

V gene TRBV27 combines with J gene TRBJ1-1; no clear D gene. The CDR3 is made up of 14 amino acids. From germline, CDR1 is MNHEY and CDR2 SMNVEV (reference sequence). V shed 5 bases and J shed 1 base, with 11 bases lying between them. Here the CDR3 DNA reads TGTGCCAGCAGTCACCCCGGAGCGAACACTGAAGCTTTCTTT. Protein product: CASSHPGANTEAFF.

This clonotype was recorded at least ten times. V gene TRBV9 combines with J gene TRBJ2-2; D is possibly TRBD1 or TRBD2 (5 bases each). The CDR3 has 15 amino acids. With 2 bases removed from V and 1 base from J, the gap between germline ends came to 9 bases. Germline CDR1 SGDLS, CDR2 YYNGEE. Here the CDR3 reads CASSVGTVNTGELFF. In DNA form, the CDR3 reads TGTGCCAGCAGCGTCGGGACGGTGAACACCGGGGAGCTGTTTTTT. Filled out from reference TRBV9 and TRBJ2-2, the complete variable domain reads DSGVTQTPKHLITATGQRVTLRCSPRSGDLSVYWYQQSLDQGLQFLIQYYNGEERAKGNILERFSAQQFPDLHSELNLSSLELGDSALYFCASSVGTVNTGELFFGEGSRLTVL.

The rearrangement joins TRBV3-1 to TRBJ2-5, with 11 bases that match TRBD1. Trimming cost V 1 base and J 2 bases; bases outside gene matches: 6. The CDR3 has 17 amino acids. Germline V lookup: CDR1 LGHDT, CDR2 YNNKEL (reference sequence). The chain's CDR3 is CASSQGYRDRGQETQYF. The CDR3 DNA reads as TGTGCCAGCAGCCAAGGGTACCGGGACAGGGGGCAAGAGACCCAGTACTTC.

The table lists this clonotype with a count of one. The gene calls are TRBV12-5 and TRBJ2-5, with D unclear. Germline CDR1 reads LGHNT; CDR2 reads FRNRAP. V was trimmed by 2 bases and J by 2 bases, leaving 12 bases between them. The CDR3 sequence is 15 residues long. CDR3 amino acids: CASGLWADGQETQYF. CDR3 bases: TGTGCTAGTGGTTTGTGGGCAGATGGTCAAGAGACCCAGTACTTC.

A word on this clonotype: One end of the junction is discordant with germline, which a read error may explain. V is TRBV20-1 and J is TRBJ2-1; no reliable D call. The CDR3 contains 11 residues. Germline lookup yields CDR1 DFQATT and CDR2 SNEGSKA (reference sequence). The CDR3 loop reads CSARDQTAPVF. CDR3 DNA sequence: TGCAGTGCTAGAGATCAGACCGCCCCGGTCTTC.

The V and J genes are TRBV12-3 or TRBV12-4 and TRBJ2-5, with 8 bases aligning to TRBD1. Trimming cost V 5 bases and J 5 bases; bases outside gene matches: 4. CDR3 length: 13 residues. The chain's CDR3 is CASSRTGWETQYF. The CDR3 DNA reads TGTGCCAGCAGTAGGACAGGGTGGGAGACCCAGTACTTC.

This chain connects TRBV28 to TRBJ2-7; 8 bases map to TRBD1. The CDR3 is 15 amino acids. V lost 1 base to trimming and J lost 2 bases; unmatched junction nucleotides: 4. Germline V gene data show CDR1 as MDHEN and CDR2 as SYDVKM. Written as DNA, the CDR3 is TGTGCCAGCAGTTTATTGGACAGGGATACCTACGAGCAGTACTTC. Protein product: CASSLLDRDTYEQYF.

This chain connects TRBV20-1 to TRBJ2-1, with 11 bases aligning to TRBD2. V lost 5 bases and J lost 2; bases outside the gene matches: 5. The length of the CDR3 is 15 residues. The germline V gene has CDR1 DFQATT and CDR2 SNEGSKA (reference sequence). The DNA for the CDR3 is TGCAGTGCTGTCGGGACTAGCGGAGCCTACAATGAGCAGTTCTTC. Its protein product is CSAVGTSGAYNEQFF.

The rearrangement uses TRBV20-1 and TRBJ2-3, with D possibly TRBD2 on 5 matching bases. The CDR3 has 15 residues. The germline V gene has CDR1 DFQATT and CDR2 SNEGSKA (reference sequence). Trimming cost V 0 bases and J 0 bases, with 10 bases left between them. The DNA of the CDR3 is TGCAGTGCTAGAGACCCTTGGACTAGCACAGATACGCAGTATTTT. It is translated as CSARDPWTSTDTQYF.

This sequence joins TRBV7-2 and TRBJ2-7, with D perhaps matching TRBD2 (6 bases). V dropped 7 bases and J dropped 3 bases, with 13 bases sitting between them. The CDR3 runs to 13 residues. Per germline, CDR1 SGHTA and CDR2 FQGNSA. DNA of the CDR3: TGTGCCAGCACCCCCGGGCGGGACTACGAGCAGTACTTC. Its translation is CASTPGRDYEQYF. The whole variable domain, filled in from reference TRBV7-2 and TRBJ2-7, reads GAGVSQSPSNKVTEKGKDVELRCDPISGHTALYWYRQSLGQGLEFLIYFQGNSAPDKSGLPSDRFSAERTGGSVSTLTIQRTQQEDSAVYLCASTPGRDYEQYFGPGTRLTVT.

This clonotype was seen a few times. This sequence joins TRBV4-1 and TRBJ1-5, with 8 bases that match TRBD1. The CDR3 runs to 16 residues. Losses at the gene ends were 0 bases for V and 2 bases for J; bases not matched to a gene: 3. Germline loops: CDR1 MGHRA, CDR2 YSYEKL. CDR3 nucleotide sequence: TGCGCCAGCAGCCAAGACGCGACAGGGGGCAATCAGCCCCAGCATTTT. Protein: CASSQDATGGNQPQHF.

This clonotype was observed a few times. The rearrangement links TRBV2 to TRBJ2-3, with TRBD2 as a possible D gene (5 bases). The germline V gene has CDR1 SNHLY and CDR2 FYNNEI. Trimming pared 4 bases from V and 2 bases from J, leaving 13 bases between. This CDR3 comprises 15 residues. In DNA form, the CDR3 reads TGTGCCAGCAGTGGCCCTTGGGGAGACACAGATACGCAGTATTTT. It translates to CASSGPWGDTDTQYF. Looking up the rest from reference TRBV2 and TRBJ2-3 gives the full variable domain: EPEVTQTPSHQVTQMGQEVILRCVPISNHLYFYWYRQILGQKVEFLVSFYNNEISEKSEIFDDQFSVERPDGSNFTLKIRSTKLEDSAMYFCASSGPWGDTDTQYFGPGTRLTVL.

This chain connects TRBV6-5 to TRBJ1-2, with D possibly being TRBD1 (6 bases). Trimming pared 3 bases from V and 0 bases from J, leaving 11 bases between. This CDR3 has 15 residues. CDR1 and CDR2 (germline): MNHEY, SVGAGI. The CDR3 sequence is CASSYGQSPNYGYTF. The CDR3 region has the DNA TGTGCCAGCAGTTATGGACAGTCTCCTAACTATGGCTACACCTTC.